One sample yielded the 26 T cell receptor beta chains listed below, sequenced in a study of post-analysis software for immune sequencing data. Study results and caveats: Patients carried a few TRBV segments more frequently than controls did, and TRBV5-6, TRBV5-1 and TRBV20-1 were among them.

Unique molecular identifiers had been added to the TCR beta cDNA libraries. TCRdb re-called the PCR reads with MiXCR, one entry per CDR3 protein. The table has hundreds of thousands of distinct CDR3 sequences, roughly 29% seen once. These receptors lack a known antigen. Sequencing was carried out using blood. The origin of the receptors is a girl aged 5-17 years with multiple sclerosis.

This clonotype showed up just a few times. The J gene is TRBJ2-7, the V gene TRBV12-3 or TRBV12-4, with TRBD1 matching 8 bases. This CDR3 has 14 amino acids. Losses at the gene ends were 4 bases for V and 6 bases for J; bases not matched to a gene: 8. CDR3 nucleotide sequence: TGTGCCAGCAGTTACAGGGGGATCAACCGCGAGCAGTACTTC. Translating gives CASSYRGINREQYF.

At least ten counts were recorded for this clonotype. V and J are TRBV7-2 and TRBJ1-6; D not certain. Looked up from germline, CDR1 is SGHTA and CDR2 is FQGNSA. V lost 4 bases to trimming and J lost 0 bases, with 10 bases between them. The CDR3 has 16 amino acids. The CDR3 DNA reads TGTGCCAGCAGCTCGGCCACGAGCTCCTATAATTCACCCCTCCACTTT. Translation: CASSSATSSYNSPLHF.

This clonotype came up many times. This chain uses TRBV6-5 with TRBJ2-5, with D maybe TRBD2 (6 bases). Germline CDR1 MNHEY, CDR2 SVGAGI. This CDR3 has 15 amino acids. The V end was cut by 0 bases, the J end by 11 bases, with 19 bases between. This chain's CDR3 is CASSYSKPSHREQYF. The CDR3 nucleotides read TGTGCCAGCAGTTACTCGAAGCCCTCCCATCGGGAGCAGTACTTC.

This clonotype was seen more than once but under ten times. The rearrangement links TRBV20-1 to TRBJ2-1, with TRBD2 identical over 12 bases. CDR3 size: 14 residues. Germline V gene lookup returns CDR1 DFQATT and CDR2 SNEGSKA (reference sequence). Trimming removed 3 bases from V and 8 bases from J; junction bases left unmatched: 5. CDR3 sequence (DNA): TGCAGTGCTAGTAGGGCTAGCGGGAGGGATGAGCAGTTCTTC. This sequence encodes CSASRASGRDEQFF.

Note on this clonotype: A read error may produce the germline difference seen at one junction end. In DNA, the CDR3 is TGTGCCAGCAGTGATTATTTGGGTGCAGAGACCCAGTGCTTC. This gives the protein CASSDYLGAETQCF. The chain uses TRBV2 and TRBJ2-5, with D hard to call. CDR3 length equals 14 residues. From germline, CDR1 is SNHLY and CDR2 FYNNEI.

V gene TRBV10-3 combines with J gene TRBJ2-1, with a possible D match to TRBD1 (5 bases). The CDR3 loop spans 11 amino acids. The V end lost 3 bases, the J end lost 13 bases, and 10 bases lay between the germline ends. Germline CDR1 ENHRY, CDR2 SYGVKD. The CDR3: CAISDDRIQFF. DNA of the CDR3: TGTGCCATCAGTGATGACAGAATTCAGTTCTTC.

This clonotype has only one observation. The chain has TRBV20-1 and TRBJ2-5; D not resolved. The J call may be in error: the DNA end matches TRBJ2-7 better. The CDR3 spans 12 residues. Germline CDR1 reads DFQATT; CDR2 reads SNEGSKA (reference sequence). The DNA for the CDR3 is TGCAGTGCTAGAATGGCTACCTACGAGCAGTACTTC. It translates to CSARMATYEQYF.

This clonotype was detected ten times or more. J is TRBJ2-7 and V is TRBV6-5; a possible D gene is TRBD2 (5 bases). Trimming pared 2 bases from V and 3 bases from J, leaving 8 bases between. This CDR3 is 13 amino acids long. The germline V gene has CDR1 MNHEY and CDR2 SVGAGI. As DNA, the CDR3 is TGTGCCAGCAGTTACCACCGGGACTACGAGCAGTACTTC. This gives the protein CASSYHRDYEQYF.

Note on this clonotype: Mismatch with germline at one junction end may stem from a read error. This sequence joins TRBV29-1 and TRBJ2-1; 9 bases match TRBD1. The germline CDR1 and CDR2 sequences are SQVTM and ANQGSEA. CDR3 length: 14 residues. Here the CDR3 reads CSVPGTGKDNGQFF. The CDR3 DNA is TGCAGCGTGCCCGGGACAGGGAAGGACAATGGGCAGTTCTTC.

The chain employs TRBV6-6 and TRBJ1-1, with 8 bases that match TRBD1. This CDR3 is built from 13 residues. The V segment lost 11 bases and the J segment 5 bases; nucleotides outside the gene matches: 10. CDR1 MNHNY and CDR2 SVGAGI come from the germline V gene (reference sequence). CDR3: CAVTGGTRTEAFF. The CDR3 bases are TGTGCCGTTACAGGGGGAACAAGGACTGAAGCTTTCTTT.

The CDR3 nucleotides read TGCAGCGTTGTTGGGCGGGGTCAAGAGACCCAGTACTTC. As protein: CSVVGRGQETQYF. The chain couples TRBV29-1 to TRBJ2-5; D is possibly TRBD2 (6 bases). V lost 4 bases and J 2 bases, leaving 11 bases between the germline ends. Germline V gene lookup returns CDR1 SQVTM and CDR2 ANQGSEA. This CDR3 region has 13 residues.

This clonotype was observed a few times. The rearrangement uses TRBV20-1 and TRBJ2-4; D is perhaps TRBD1 or TRBD2 (5 bases each). The CDR3 is made up of 15 amino acids. The V end was cut by 6 bases, the J end by 0 bases, with 15 bases between. Germline V gene lookup returns CDR1 DFQATT and CDR2 SNEGSKA (reference sequence). In DNA, the CDR3 is TGCAGTGCCCCCGGGGCGTCTTTAGCCAAAAACATTCAGTACTTC. It yields the protein CSAPGASLAKNIQYF.

The chain employs TRBV14 and TRBJ1-1; the D gene is possibly TRBD1 (5 bases). Between the trimmed V and J ends, which lost 6 bases and 2 bases, there was a span of 10 bases. The germline CDR1 and CDR2 sequences are SGHDN and FVKESK. The CDR3 is 13 amino acids. DNA of the CDR3: TGTGCCAGCAGGCACCAGGGCAACACTGAAGCTTTCTTT. Its protein is CASRHQGNTEAFF. The whole variable domain, remainder taken from reference TRBV14 and TRBJ1-1, is EAGVTQFPSHSVIEKGQTVTLRCDPISGHDNLYWYRRVMGKEIKFLLHFVKESKQDESGMPNNRFLAERTGGTYSTLKVQPAELEDSGVYFCASRHQGNTEAFFGQGTRLTVV.

This clonotype came up a few times. V is TRBV3-1 and J is TRBJ1-1; no firm D call. The ends were cut back, 1 base at V and 5 bases at J, with 5 bases in the middle. The length of the CDR3 is 12 residues. Germline V gene sequence: CDR1 LGHDT, CDR2 YNNKEL (reference sequence). Written as DNA, the CDR3 is TGTGCCAGCAGCCAAGCGGGGACTGAAGCTTTCTTT. Its translation is CASSQAGTEAFF.

This clonotype has only a few counts. The chain has TRBV11-2 and TRBJ2-1, with TRBD2 matching over 13 bases. V gave up 5 bases and J gave up 7 bases; unmatched junction bases: 5. The length of the CDR3 is 15 residues. Germline CDR1 reads SGHAT; CDR2 reads FQNNGV. CDR3 amino acids: CASSPPTSGRNEQFF. Here the CDR3 DNA reads TGTGCCAGCAGCCCACCGACTAGCGGGAGGAATGAGCAGTTCTTC.

J is TRBJ2-1 and V is TRBV6-1; 7 bases are a match to TRBD2. The CDR3 sequence is 13 residues long. Germline trimming cut 3 bases from V and 8 bases from J; bases unmatched to any gene: 4. The germline V gene encodes CDR1 MNHNS and CDR2 SASEGT. The CDR3 is CASSDGGGDEQFF. For the CDR3, the DNA is TGTGCCAGCAGTGATGGGGGGGGGGATGAGCAGTTCTTC.

This rearrangement joins TRBV13 to TRBJ2-7, with D perhaps TRBD1 (5 bases). Germline V CDR1 and CDR2: PRHDT, FYEKMQ (reference sequence). The CDR3 totals 15 residues. The germline V and J ends were trimmed by 2 bases and 1 base, with 12 bases remaining between them. CDR3 protein: CASSLRGRASYEQYF. In nucleotides, the CDR3 is TGTGCCAGCAGCTTAAGGGGCAGGGCGTCCTACGAGCAGTACTTC.

Worth noting for this clonotype: Its ends do not fully match the called genes, so a read error is possible. The chain is built from TRBV7-2 and TRBJ2-5; D is undetermined. The CDR3 consists of 14 residues. The germline V gene encodes CDR1 SGHTA and CDR2 FQGNSA. CDR3 bases: TGTGCCAGCAGCCTATCTCGAAGCCAAGGGACCCAGTACTTC. Amino acids: CASSLSRSQGTQYF.

This clonotype was observed a handful of times. The rearrangement uses TRBV7-9 and TRBJ2-1; 10 bases are a match to TRBD2. The CDR3 has 16 residues. Per the germline V gene, CDR1 is SEHNR and CDR2 is FQNEAQ (reference sequence). The J segment lost 2 bases and the V segment lost 1 base, leaving 2 bases of the junction unmatched. As DNA, the CDR3 is TGTGCCAGCAGCTTAGAGCTAGCGGGAGCCTACAATGAGCAGTTCTTC. Its protein is CASSLELAGAYNEQFF.

This clonotype was found a few times. V gene TRBV5-1 combines with J gene TRBJ2-1; D remains ambiguous. Between the trimmed V and J ends, which lost 7 bases and 1 base, there was a span of 12 bases. Germline lookup yields CDR1 SGHRS and CDR2 YFSETQ. The CDR3 consists of 14 residues. CDR3 residues: CASGLEWSYNEQFF. CDR3 coding DNA: TGCGCCAGCGGTCTCGAGTGGTCCTACAATGAGCAGTTCTTC.

V gene TRBV4-2 combines with J gene TRBJ2-4; no clear D. The DNA end is a closer match to TRBJ2-7, so the J assignment may be wrong. The germline V gene has CDR1 LGHNA and CDR2 YNFKEQ. This CDR3 spans 13 amino acids. The CDR3 reads CASSRDIDYEQYF. The CDR3 DNA reads TGTGCCAGCAGCCGAGACATCGATTACGAGCAGTACTTC.

Only a few counts were recorded for this clonotype. The V gene is TRBV5-1, the J gene TRBJ1-1, with 10 bases identical to TRBD1. The CDR3 is made up of 16 amino acids. V shed 5 bases and J 0 bases; nucleotides not matched to a gene: 7. Germline-derived CDR1 and CDR2 are SGHRS and YFSETQ. This CDR3 is CASSFGTGVMNTEAFF. CDR3 DNA: TGCGCCAGCAGTTTCGGGACAGGGGTCATGAACACTGAAGCTTTCTTT. The full variable domain, with the rest looked up from reference TRBV5-1 and TRBJ1-1, is KAGVTQTPRYLIKTRGQQVTLSCSPISGHRSVSWYQQTPGQGLQFLFEYFSETQRNKGNFPGRFSGRQFSNSRSEMNVSTLELGDSALYLCASSFGTGVMNTEAFFGQGTRLTVV.

The chain carries TRBV6-1 and TRBJ1-6; 7 nucleotides agree with TRBD1. Germline values: CDR1 MNHNS, CDR2 SASEGT. V was clipped by 8 bases and J by 7 bases; unmatched bases: 17. The CDR3 sequence is 17 residues long. Written as DNA, the CDR3 is TGTGCCAGCTCACTCCGGGGACAGACCCGAGGAAATTCACCCCTCCACTTT. Its protein product is CASSLRGQTRGNSPLHF.

This clonotype has just a few counts. The chain employs TRBV12-3 or TRBV12-4 and TRBJ2-3; 10 nucleotides agree with TRBD2. With V trimmed by 5 bases and J by 5 bases, 10 bases remained unmatched. The CDR3 totals 16 residues. Written as DNA, the CDR3 is TGTGCCAGCAGTCCAGGACTAGCGGCCCAAGTAGATACGCAGTATTTT. It yields the protein CASSPGLAAQVDTQYF.

This clonotype was counted a few times. The rearrangement joins TRBV5-1 to TRBJ2-1; a weak D match, TRBD1 (5 bases). V was clipped by 4 bases and J by 8 bases, with 22 bases between them. The CDR3 runs to 16 residues. The germline V gene encodes CDR1 SGHRS and CDR2 YFSETQ. The CDR3 loop is CASSRSGAKEAHEQFF. In DNA, the CDR3 is TGCGCCAGCAGCCGGAGTGGGGCGAAAGAAGCCCATGAGCAGTTCTTC.

To note about this clonotype: A much larger clone differs by one base, so this may be a read error. The chain joins TRBV20-1 to TRBJ2-3; D ambiguous. CDR3 length: 15 residues. The germline V gene has CDR1 DFQATT and CDR2 SNEGSKA (reference sequence). The CDR3 region has the DNA TGCAGTGCTAGACCGTTAGTGGATAACACAGATACGCGGTATTTT. It is translated as CSARPLVDNTDTRYF.